The subject of this entry is one T cell receptor beta chain. The CDR3 runs 15 residues. J was trimmed by 6 bases and V by 1 base; bases with no gene match: 6. Germline CDR1 reads MNHEY; CDR2 reads SMNVEV (reference sequence). A 5'RACE reaction primed in the constant segment made cDNA libraries of TCR alpha and TCR beta, and these carried sample barcodes and UMIs. TCRdb itself ran the 5' RACE reads through MiXCR, one entry per CDR3 protein. The repertoire holds hundreds of thousands of distinct CDR3 sequences, with 17% as singletons. The sample is drawn from a study of T-cell memory formation after mild COVID-19.

Specimen: PBMCs or a T cell subset sorted from them (not recorded which). The TCR sequence derives from an adult woman who had mild COVID-19 (a few samples of this study predate the infection). Cell type and time point are not known. The rearrangement uses TRBV27 and TRBJ2-7; 10 bases are shared with TRBD1. In DNA form, the CDR3 reads TGTGCCAGCAGTTTATTGGGACAGGGGTTTGGCGAGCAGTACTTC. Amino acid sequence: CASSLLGQGFGEQYF.